At least ten counts were recorded for the clone carrying this TCR beta chain. Its antigen is not identified. Per germline, CDR1 SGHTA and CDR2 FQGNSA. V was cut by 3 bases and J by 4 bases, with 18 bases left in between. The CDR3 extends over 17 amino acids. Researchers took RNA transcripts and amplified TCR beta CDR3 regions from them. Second-round multiplex PCR came after first-round RT-PCR with HTBI primers. TCRdb recomputed calls from the multiplex PCR reads with MiXCR, one row per CDR3 protein. The data contain approximately 540,000 distinct CDR3 sequences, about 35% of them seen just once; the ten biggest clones take up around 4%. This sample stems from a study of Graves' ophthalmopathy and Graves' hyperthyroidism. Overall study results and limits: Sensitivity of 87.88% and specificity of about 77% were achieved when a 13-signature model separated ophthalmopathy from stable hyperthyroidism.

Diagnostic conclusions were grounded in clinical symptoms, serum thyroxine, TRAb, thyroid ultrasound and orbital computed tomography. The TCR originated in an adult man with Graves' hyperthyroidism. The source material was peripheral blood or thyroid tissue (not recorded which). This chain joins TRBV7-2 and TRBJ2-2; D is perhaps TRBD2 (7 bases). In nucleotides, the CDR3 is TGTGCCAGCAGCTTCCGGATGGGGGGGCGGCCCACCGGGGAGCTGTTTTTT. It yields the protein CASSFRMGGRPTGELFF.